This note documents a single TCR beta chain sequence. The data derive from a study of cytomegalovirus exposure and HLA in healthy donors. Turning to the study itself: The study's early data release held tens of millions of unique TCRs from HLA-typed donors.

The PCR was carried out with 60 Vbeta primers and 13 Jbeta primers. The repertoire was sequenced with immunoSEQ multiplex PCR; TCRdb's copy has only in-frame clones and lacks some. In the table there are some 140,000 clones, roughly 60% of which are singletons. The receptor comes from a woman aged 35 to 49 in good health and CMV-seronegative. Sequencing was performed on PBMCs.

CDR3 sequence (DNA): TGTGCCAGCAGCCCGGGGGTGACAGGGGGGACAGGGCAGCCCCAGCATTTT. It translates to CASSPGVTGGTGQPQHF. This chain links TRBV7-2 with TRBJ1-5, with 9 bases matching TRBD1. V lost 5 bases to trimming and J lost 7 bases; unmatched junction nucleotides: 15. CDR3 size: 17 residues. The germline V gene has CDR1 SGHTA and CDR2 FQGNSA.